Listed below are T cell receptor beta chains from one sample, sequenced in a study of T cells in Graves' hyperthyroidism and ophthalmopathy. TCRdb redid the calling of the multiplex PCR reads with MiXCR, one entry per CDR3 protein. The table lists a few hundred thousand distinct CDR3 sequences, approximately 14% of them singletons, with approximately 14% in the top ten. Sequences were obtained from blood. The origin of the receptors is a woman under 30 with Graves' hyperthyroidism. Each CDR3 is given with its conserved first and last residue. D genes are given only for firm matches. A clone size is listed for some rows: how often the clone was seen (once, few, many), or a class if it is expanded.

many	TRBJ2-3	.	TRBV15	TGTGCCACCAGCAGAGGAGATACGCAGTATTTT	CATSRGDTQYF
many	TRBJ2-1	TRBD2	TRBV2	TGTGCCAGCAGGGGCCTAGCGGGGGTCTACAATGAGCAGTTCTTC	CASRGLAGVYNEQFF
many	TRBJ2-7	.	TRBV2	TGTGCCAGCGTATACAGGGCCGTCTACGAGCAGTACTTC	CASVYRAVYEQYF
many	TRBJ2-3	.	TRBV6-1	TGTGCCAGCAGGAAGGACATCTGGACCGATACGCAGTATTTT	CASRKDIWTDTQYF
many	TRBJ1-5	TRBD1	TRBV20-1	TGCAGTGCTACCCCGTACGATGACAGGGATATTTGGTTGGGCAATCAGCCCCAGCATTTT	CSATPYDDRDIWLGNQPQHF
many	TRBJ2-7	.	TRBV11-1	TGTGCCAGCAGCTTAGGAGCGACCTACGAGCAGTACTTC	CASSLGATYEQYF
.	TRBJ2-7	TRBD1	TRBV28	TGTGCCAGCAGTCGGGCGGGGACAGGGGACTACGAGCAGTACTTC	CASSRAGTGDYEQYF
.	TRBJ2-5	.	TRBV6-1	TGTGCCAGCAGTCCAGACCTCGGACGGCGAGAGACCCAGTACTTC	CASSPDLGRRETQYF
.	TRBJ2-3	.	TRBV11-2	TGTGCCAGCAGCTTGGACCGGAGGGCCACAACAGATACGCAGTATTTT	CASSLDRRATTDTQYF
.	TRBJ1-2	.	TRBV9	TGTGCCAGCAGCGAGAGGAGTAACTACGGCTACACCTTC	CASSERSNYGYTF
few	TRBJ2-7	.	TRBV7-2	TGTGCCAGCAGTACGAGACAGGTCTACGAGCAGTACTTC	CASSTRQVYEQYF
few	TRBJ1-4	.	TRBV7-2	TGTGCCAGCACCACCGGGGACAACGGTGAAAAACTGTTTTTT	CASTTGDNGEKLFF
many	TRBJ2-1	TRBD2	TRBV11-2	TGTGCCAGCAGCTTAGCCGCACCGGGACTAGCCTCCTACAATGAGCAGTTCTTC	CASSLAAPGLASYNEQFF
.	TRBJ2-3	.	TRBV5-4	TGTGTCAGCAGGAGGAGGGGCGCCCCAGATACGCAGTATTTT	CVSRRRGAPDTQYF
.	TRBJ2-2	TRBD2	TRBV9	TGTGCCAGCAGCGTTGGGGGACTAGCGGGGGGGAACACCGGGGAGCTGTTTTTT	CASSVGGLAGGNTGELFF
.	TRBJ1-6	TRBD1	TRBV6-1	TGTGCCAGCAGTCTGGACAGGGCCGTAGAAAGTTCACCCCTCCACTTT	CASSLDRAVESSPLHF
many	TRBJ1-1	.	TRBV5-1	TGCGCCAGCAGCCCCGGGACGAGGAACACTGAAGCTTTCTTT	CASSPGTRNTEAFF
.	TRBJ2-2	TRBD2	TRBV29-1	TGCAGCGTTGAAGACGGGGGGACCGGGGAGCTGTTTTTT	CSVEDGGTGELFF